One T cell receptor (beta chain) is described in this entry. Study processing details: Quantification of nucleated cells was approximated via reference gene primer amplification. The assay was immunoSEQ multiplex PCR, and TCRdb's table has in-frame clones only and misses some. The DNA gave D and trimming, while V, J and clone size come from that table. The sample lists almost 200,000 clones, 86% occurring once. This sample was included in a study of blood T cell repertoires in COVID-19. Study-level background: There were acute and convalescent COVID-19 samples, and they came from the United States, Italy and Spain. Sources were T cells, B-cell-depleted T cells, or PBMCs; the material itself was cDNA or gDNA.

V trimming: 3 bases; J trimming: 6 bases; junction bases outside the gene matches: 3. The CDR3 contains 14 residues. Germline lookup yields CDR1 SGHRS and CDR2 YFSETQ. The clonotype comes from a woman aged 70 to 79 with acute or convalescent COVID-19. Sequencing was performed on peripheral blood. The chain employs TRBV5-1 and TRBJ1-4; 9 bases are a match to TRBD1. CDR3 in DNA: TGCGCCAGCAGCTCGACAGGGGGAGATGAAAAACTGTTTTTT. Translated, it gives CASSSTGGDEKLFF.